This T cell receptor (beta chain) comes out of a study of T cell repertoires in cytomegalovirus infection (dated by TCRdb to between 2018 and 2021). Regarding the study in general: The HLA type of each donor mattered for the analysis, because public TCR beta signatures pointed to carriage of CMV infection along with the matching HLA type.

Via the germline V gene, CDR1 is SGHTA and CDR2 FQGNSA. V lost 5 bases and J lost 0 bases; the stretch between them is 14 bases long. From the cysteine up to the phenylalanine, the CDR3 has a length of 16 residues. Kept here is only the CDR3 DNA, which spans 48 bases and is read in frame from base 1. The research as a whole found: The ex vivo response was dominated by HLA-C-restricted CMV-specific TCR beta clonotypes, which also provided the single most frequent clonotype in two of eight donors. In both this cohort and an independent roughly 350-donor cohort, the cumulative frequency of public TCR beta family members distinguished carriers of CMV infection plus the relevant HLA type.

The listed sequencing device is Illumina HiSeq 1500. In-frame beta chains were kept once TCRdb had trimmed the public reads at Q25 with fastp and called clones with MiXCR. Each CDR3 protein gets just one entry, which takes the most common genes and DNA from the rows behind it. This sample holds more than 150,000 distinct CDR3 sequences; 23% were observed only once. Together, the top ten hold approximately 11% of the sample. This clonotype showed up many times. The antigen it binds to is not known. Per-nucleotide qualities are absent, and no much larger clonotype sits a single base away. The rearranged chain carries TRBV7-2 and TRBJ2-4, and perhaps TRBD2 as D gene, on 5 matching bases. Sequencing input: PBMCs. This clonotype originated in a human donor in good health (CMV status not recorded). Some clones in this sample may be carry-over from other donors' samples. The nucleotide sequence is TGTGCCAGCAGCCTAGGACTCTTGCTAGCCAAAAACATTCAGTACTTC. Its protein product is CASSLGLLLAKNIQYF.